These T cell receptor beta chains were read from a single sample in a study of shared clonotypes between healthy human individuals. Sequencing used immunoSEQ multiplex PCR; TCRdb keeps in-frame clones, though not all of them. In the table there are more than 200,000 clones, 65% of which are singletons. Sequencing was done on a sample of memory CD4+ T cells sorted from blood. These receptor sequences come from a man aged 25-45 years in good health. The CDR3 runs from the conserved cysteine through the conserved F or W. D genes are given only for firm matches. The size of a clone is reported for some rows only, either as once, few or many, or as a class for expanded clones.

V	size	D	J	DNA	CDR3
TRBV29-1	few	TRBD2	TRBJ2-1	TGCAGCGCCGGACTAGCGGGAGGGAATGAGCAGTTCTTC	CSAGLAGGNEQFF
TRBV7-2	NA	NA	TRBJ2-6	TGTGCCAGCAGCTCCACCGAGGGCGGGGCCAACGTCCTGACTTTC	CASSSTEGGANVLTF
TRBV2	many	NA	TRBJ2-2	TGTGCCAGCAGTGAACAGGGAAGCACCGGGGAGCTGTTTTTT	CASSEQGSTGELFF
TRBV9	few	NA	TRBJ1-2	TGTGCCAGCAGCGTAGCAAGTGGGGGCTATGGCTACACCTTC	CASSVASGGYGYTF
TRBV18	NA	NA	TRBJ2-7	TGTGCCAGCTCACCATCAAGTCCCGGGAAAACCTACGAGCAGTACTTC	CASSPSSPGKTYEQYF
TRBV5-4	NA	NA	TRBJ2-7	TGTGCCAGCAGCTCCCCCGGTAGGCAGAGCTCCTACGAGCAGTACTTC	CASSSPGRQSSYEQYF
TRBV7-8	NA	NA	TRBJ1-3	TGTGCCAGCAGCTTATGGGCTATCTCTGGAAACACCATATATTTT	CASSLWAISGNTIYF
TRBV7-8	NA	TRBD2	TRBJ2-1	TGTGCCAGCAGCTTAGTAAACCTAGCGGGAGTGAGTGAGCAGTTCTTC	CASSLVNLAGVSEQFF
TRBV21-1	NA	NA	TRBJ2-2	TGTGCCAGCAGCACCGGGGAGCTGTTTTTT	CASSTGELFF
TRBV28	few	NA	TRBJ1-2	TGTGCCAGCACCACCCGAGGGAGTGGCTACACCTTC	CASTTRGSGYTF
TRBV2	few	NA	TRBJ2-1	TGTGCCAGCAGTACGGGCGGGACCCACAATGAGCAGTTCTTC	CASSTGGTHNEQFF
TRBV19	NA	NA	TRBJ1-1	TGTGCCAGTAGTAGCTTCCCGGGGGGCACTGAAGCTTTCTTT	CASSSFPGGTEAFF
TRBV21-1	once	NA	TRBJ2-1	TGTGCCAGCGGTACACGGGGGGTCTACTACAATGAGCAGTTCTTC	CASGTRGVYYNEQFF
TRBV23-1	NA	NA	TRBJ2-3	TGCGCCAGCAGTCAGCCGTATTTT	CASSQPYF
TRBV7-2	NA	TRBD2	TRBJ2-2	TGTGCCAGCAGCTCCCGGACTAGCGGGGGCGGCGGGGAGCTGTTTTTT	CASSSRTSGGGGELFF
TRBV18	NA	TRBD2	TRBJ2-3	TGTGCCAGCTCTCCTTGGGCGGGAGCAGGCACAGATACGCAGTATTTT	CASSPWAGAGTDTQYF
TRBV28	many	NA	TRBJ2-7	TGTGCCAGCCAAACAGGGCCTGTCGAGCAGTACTTC	CASQTGPVEQYF
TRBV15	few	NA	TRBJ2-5	TGTGCCACCAGCAGAGATGGGCGGGTACAAGAGACCCAGTACTTC	CATSRDGRVQETQYF
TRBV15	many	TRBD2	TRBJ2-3	TGTGCCACCAGCAGATCCCGGCGGGGGGAGGGCCCAGATACGCAGTATTTT	CATSRSRRGEGPDTQYF
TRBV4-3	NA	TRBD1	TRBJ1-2	TGCGCCAGCAGCCAAAGCGTTTGGCAGGGGGTCGATGGCTACACCTTC	CASSQSVWQGVDGYTF
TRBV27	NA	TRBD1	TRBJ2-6	TGTGCCAGCAGTTTGTGGACAGGTTTCTCTGGGGCCAACGTCCTGACTTTC	CASSLWTGFSGANVLTF
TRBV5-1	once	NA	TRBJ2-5	TGCGCCAGCAGGACGGACGGCTTCGGGGCGACCCAGTACTTC	CASRTDGFGATQYF
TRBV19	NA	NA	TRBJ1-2	TGTGCCAGTAGTATGGGGACACGAAACTATGGCTACACCTTC	CASSMGTRNYGYTF
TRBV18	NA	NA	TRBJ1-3	TGTGCCAGCTCCACGACAGGAGACTCTGGAAACACCATATATTTT	CASSTTGDSGNTIYF
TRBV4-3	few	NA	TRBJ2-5	TGCGCCAGCAGCCAAGATCTAGGCAGGGGTCAAGAGACCCAGTACTTC	CASSQDLGRGQETQYF
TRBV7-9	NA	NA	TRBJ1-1	TGTGCCAGCAGCTTACGACAGTTGAACACTGAAGCTTTCTTT	CASSLRQLNTEAFF
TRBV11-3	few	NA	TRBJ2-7	TGTGCCAGCAGCTTAGCGGGGAGCGAGCAGTACTTC	CASSLAGSEQYF
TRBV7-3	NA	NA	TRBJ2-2	TGTGCCAGCAGCCTCGCGAGGGGCGGGGAGCTGTTTTTT	CASSLARGGELFF
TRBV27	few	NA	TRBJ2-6	TGTGCCAGCAGCAGGGCTGGGGCCAACGTCCTGACTTTC	CASSRAGANVLTF
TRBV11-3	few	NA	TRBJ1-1	TGTGCCAGCAGCCCCGGAGGTCCCCGTGAAGCTTTCTTT	CASSPGGPREAFF